The 25 T cell receptor beta chains given below trace back to one sample, sequenced in a study of T cells after yellow fever vaccination. Each CDR3 protein gets one entry after TCRdb re-called the 5' RACE reads with MiXCR. This sample has some 350,000 distinct CDR3 sequences, with roughly 6.1% found just once. The specimen was PBMCs, collected 5 days after the yellow fever booster vaccination. The receptors stem from a man aged 30 to 45 who received the YFV17D yellow fever vaccine.

The V call is TRBV29-1, the J call TRBJ2-6, with D unclear. Looked up from germline, CDR1 is SQVTM and CDR2 is ANQGSEA. Trimming removed 4 bases at V and 1 base at J, with 14 bases between. The CDR3 has 16 residues. The CDR3 region has the DNA TGCAGCGTTGTGTTTTTGCAGACGTCTGGGGCCAACGTCCTGACTTTC. This translates into CSVVFLQTSGANVLTF.

This chain joins TRBV5-1 and TRBJ2-3; the D gene could be TRBD1 or TRBD2 (5 bases each). The CDR3 spans 18 residues. V shed 0 bases and J shed 0 bases, with 17 bases lying between them. Germline V gene sequence: CDR1 SGHRS, CDR2 YFSETQ. The CDR3 DNA is TGCGCCAGCAGCTTGGTTGGACACCCTGGGGGAAGCACAGATACGCAGTATTTT. Its protein product is CASSLVGHPGGSTDTQYF. Full variable domain (outside the CDR3, taken from reference TRBV5-1 and TRBJ2-3): KAGVTQTPRYLIKTRGQQVTLSCSPISGHRSVSWYQQTPGQGLQFLFEYFSETQRNKGNFPGRFSGRQFSNSRSEMNVSTLELGDSALYLCASSLVGHPGGSTDTQYFGPGTRLTVL.

CDR3 amino acids: CSARAQAGGRTDTQYF. DNA for the CDR3: TGCAGTGCTAGGGCCCAAGCGGGAGGGCGCACAGATACGCAGTATTTT. V usage is TRBV20-1 and J usage is TRBJ2-3; 10 nucleotides align to TRBD2. This CDR3 is built from 16 residues. Germline CDR1 DFQATT, CDR2 SNEGSKA (reference sequence). Losses at the gene ends were 3 bases for V and 1 base for J; bases not matched to a gene: 7.

This clonotype was counted at least ten times. This rearrangement joins TRBV21-1 to TRBJ2-7; the table's D gene call, TRBD1, was not cross checked with the DNA. TRBV21-1 is noted as a pseudogene. The CDR3 has 15 residues. The CDR3 sequence: CASSNHDRALHEQYF. DNA for the CDR3: TGTGCCAGCTCCAACCATGACAGGGCGCTTCACGAGCAGTACTTC.

Many counts were recorded for this clonotype. The rearrangement links TRBV7-6 to TRBJ1-5; possibly TRBD1 for D (5 bases). Germline CDR1 reads SGHVS; CDR2 reads FNYEAQ. The germline V and J ends were trimmed by 1 base and 4 bases, with 11 bases remaining between them. This CDR3 region has 15 residues. CDR3 nucleotide sequence: TGTGCCAGCAGCTTAGTCTGGGGGTCAAATCAGCCCCAGCATTTT. Translation gives CASSLVWGSNQPQHF.

V usage is TRBV27 and J usage is TRBJ2-2; 8 nucleotides line up with TRBD1. V dropped 6 bases and J dropped 1; count of bases not matched to a gene: 7. The germline gives CDR1 MNHEY, CDR2 SMNVEV (reference sequence). The CDR3 runs 16 residues. The CDR3 is CASRGTGQGNTGELFF. Written as DNA, the CDR3 is TGTGCCAGCAGAGGGACTGGACAGGGGAACACCGGGGAGCTGTTTTTT.

This clonotype turned up a few times. The chain employs TRBV20-1 and TRBJ2-3; TRBD2 matches at 10 bases. This CDR3 comprises 18 residues. V was clipped by 3 bases and J by 1 base; unmatched bases: 13. Germline-derived CDR1 and CDR2 are DFQATT and SNEGSKA (reference sequence). The CDR3 region is CSASYFSGRLGGTDTQYF. CDR3 DNA: TGCAGTGCTAGTTATTTTAGCGGGAGGTTGGGAGGCACAGATACGCAGTATTTT.

The table lists this clonotype with many counts. The V and J genes are TRBV7-2 and TRBJ2-2, with D unresolved. The V gene's germline CDR1 is SGHTA and CDR2 FQGNSA. V was trimmed by 3 bases and J by 4 bases, leaving 9 bases between them. The CDR3 covers 14 residues. The DNA for the CDR3 is TGTGCCAGCAGCTTCCAGGCGAGCACCGGGGAGCTGTTTTTT. Protein: CASSFQASTGELFF.

This chain connects TRBV6-5 to TRBJ2-5; 8 positions match TRBD1. CDR1 is MNHEY and CDR2 is SVGAGI in the germline V gene. The CDR3 runs to 16 residues. The V and J ends lost 2 bases and 5 bases, in that order; junction bases with no gene match: 10. The CDR3 reads CASSYGAGGSWETQYF. CDR3 nucleotides: TGTGCCAGCAGTTACGGGGCAGGGGGCTCGTGGGAGACCCAGTACTTC.

The rearrangement joins TRBV2 to TRBJ1-6; D gene ambiguous. V was shortened by 5 bases and J by 4 bases, with 9 bases between the two germline ends. Germline CDR1 is SNHLY and CDR2 is FYNNEI. CDR3 size: 14 residues. The CDR3 DNA follows: TGTGCCAGCAGTTTCGATCTTTATAATTCACCCCTCCACTTT. Protein product: CASSFDLYNSPLHF.

The V and J genes are TRBV27 and TRBJ2-2, with a weak D call TRBD1 (6 bases). The CDR3 is 16 residues long. The V gene lost 3 bases and the J gene lost 2 bases, with 13 bases spanning the gap. Germline V gene lookup returns CDR1 MNHEY and CDR2 SMNVEV (reference sequence). The CDR3 here is CASSFADRFNTGELFF. In nucleotides, the CDR3 is TGTGCCAGCAGTTTCGCCGACAGGTTCAACACCGGGGAGCTGTTTTTT.

Turning to this clonotype: It may be a read error: a sequence one base away is much more abundant. The rearrangement joins TRBV11-1 to TRBJ2-3, with TRBD2 as a possible D gene (5 bases). The germline gives CDR1 SGHAT, CDR2 FQDESV (reference sequence). V lost 5 bases and J lost 4, with 13 bases in between. There are 14 residues in the CDR3. CDR3 sequence (DNA): TGTGCCAGCAGCATACTAGTTCTTCCAGATACGCAGTATTTT. It is translated as CASSILVLPDTQYF. The full variable domain, with the rest looked up from reference TRBV11-1 and TRBJ2-3, is EAEVAQSPRYKITEKSQAVAFWCDPISGHATLYWYRQILGQGPELLVQFQDESVVDDSQLPKDRFSAERLKGVDSTLKIQPAELGDSAMYLCASSILVLPDTQYFGPGTRLTVL.

The sample holds a few counts of this clonotype. This chain links TRBV18 with TRBJ2-7; 9 nucleotides align to TRBD2. Germline V lookup: CDR1 KGHSH, CDR2 LQKENI. V was clipped by 3 bases and J by 9 bases; unmatched bases: 9. The CDR3 extends over 14 amino acids. The CDR3 nucleotides are TGTGCCAGCTCACCGCCGGGTAGCGGGAGCCTGCAGTACTTC. Translated: CASSPPGSGSLQYF.

In this sample, this clonotype turned up many times. The chain uses TRBV5-1 and TRBJ2-1; 7 bases line up with TRBD2. The length of the CDR3 is 16 residues. The junction had 12 bases not matched to a gene; V was cut back by 5 bases and J by 4 bases. Germline V gene sequence: CDR1 SGHRS, CDR2 YFSETQ. The CDR3 DNA reads TGCGCCAGCAGTCCCACCTGGACTAGATCGTACAATGAGCAGTTCTTC. Translated: CASSPTWTRSYNEQFF.

This clonotype showed up many times. The chain has TRBV29-1 and TRBJ2-5; no clear D gene. Trimming cost V 2 bases and J 7 bases, with 17 bases left between them. The CDR3 is made up of 14 amino acids. CDR1 and CDR2 (germline): SQVTM, ANQGSEA. The CDR3, as DNA: TGCAGCGTTGAACCGAGCGTATCCAAGAGGACCCAGTACTTC. Encoded protein: CSVEPSVSKRTQYF. Supplemented by reference TRBV29-1 and TRBJ2-5, the full variable domain reads SAVISQKPSRDICQRGTSLTIQCQVDSQVTMMFWYRQQPGQSLTLIATANQGSEATYESGFVIDKFPISRPNLTFSTLTVSNMSPEDSSIYLCSVEPSVSKRTQYFGPGTRLLVL.

The chain links TRBV20-1 to TRBJ2-1; TRBD2 might be the D (6 bases). This CDR3 is built from 17 residues. V shed 4 bases and J shed 6 bases, with 25 bases lying between them. Germline V gene lookup returns CDR1 DFQATT and CDR2 SNEGSKA (reference sequence). The CDR3: CSAKGPGGGWRGNEQFF. The CDR3 bases are TGCAGTGCTAAGGGGCCGGGTGGGGGATGGCGGGGCAATGAGCAGTTCTTC.

Concerning this clonotype itself: A much larger clone sits a single nucleotide away, making a read error possible. The chain joins TRBV24-1 to TRBJ2-1; 8 nucleotides line up with TRBD2. Germline CDR1 is KGHDR and CDR2 is SFDVKD. V lost 4 bases, J lost 6 bases, and 7 bases stayed unmatched. This CDR3 spans 15 amino acids. This CDR3 is CATSESIGRANEQFF. In nucleotides, the CDR3 is TGTGCCACCAGTGAGTCTATCGGGAGGGCCAATGAGCAGTTCTTC.

In this sample, this clonotype turned up a few times. This chain's CDR3 is CASSQDPGHNQPQHF. CDR3 bases: TGTGCCAGCAGCCAAGATCCCGGCCACAATCAGCCCCAGCATTTT. This chain links TRBV4-2 with TRBJ1-5; no firm D call. Trimming pared 0 bases from V and 3 bases from J, leaving 9 bases between. CDR3 length: 15 amino acids. Germline V gene lookup returns CDR1 LGHNA and CDR2 YNFKEQ.

This clonotype was found many times. The chain is built from TRBV20-1 and TRBJ2-7, with unresolved D. Germline values: CDR1 DFQATT, CDR2 SNEGSKA (reference sequence). This CDR3 has 10 amino acids. The V end was cut by 6 bases, the J end by 2 bases, with 5 bases between. The CDR3 region has the DNA TGCAGTGCGGCCCCCTACGAGCAGTACTTC. Protein product: CSAAPYEQYF.

In this sample, this clonotype turned up a few times. The chain recombines TRBV5-5 with TRBJ2-5; 10 nucleotides align to TRBD2. CDR3 length equals 15 residues. Trimming took 5 bases from V and 4 from J; bases not matched to a gene: 8. Germline assignment: CDR1 SGHKS and CDR2 YYEKEE (reference sequence). The CDR3 spells CASRRLAGAGETQYF. CDR3 nucleotide sequence: TGTGCCAGCAGGCGGCTAGCGGGAGCAGGAGAGACCCAGTACTTC.

This clonotype was picked up many times. The chain joins TRBV20-1 to TRBJ2-5, with 8 bases aligning to TRBD1. Germline V gene sequence: CDR1 DFQATT, CDR2 SNEGSKA (reference sequence). This CDR3 is built from 15 residues. V lost 3 bases to trimming and J lost 5 bases; unmatched junction nucleotides: 11. CDR3 amino acids: CSARDRVISLETQYF. CDR3 nucleotides: TGCAGTGCTAGGGACAGGGTAATCAGCTTGGAGACCCAGTACTTC.

This clonotype has a handful of counts. The V gene is TRBV6-2 or TRBV6-3, the J gene TRBJ1-2; no clear D. CDR3 length: 11 residues. Germline assignment: CDR1 MNHEY and CDR2 SVGEGT. V was shortened by 6 bases and J by 3 bases, with 5 bases between the two germline ends. The CDR3 DNA is TGTGCCAGCAGATCGTACTATGGCTACACCTTC. Encoded protein: CASRSYYGYTF.

This clonotype was detected ten times or more. The chain has TRBV3-1 and TRBJ2-5, with D hard to call. Trimming removed 2 bases at V and 5 bases at J, with 3 bases between. Germline values: CDR1 LGHDT, CDR2 YNNKEL (reference sequence). The CDR3 runs 11 residues. CDR3 region: CASSQIETQYF. The CDR3 nucleotides are TGTGCCAGCAGCCAAATTGAGACCCAGTACTTC.

This clonotype was counted a few times. The chain employs TRBV27 and TRBJ1-2; D gene ambiguous. The CDR3 has 16 amino acids. Germline V gene sequence: CDR1 MNHEY, CDR2 SMNVEV (reference sequence). Trimming cost V 0 bases and J 10 bases, with 21 bases left between them. CDR3 in DNA: TGTGCCAGCAGTTTATCCACAGTGGACTCCTCTGGGAACTACACCTTC. Protein sequence: CASSLSTVDSSGNYTF.

This clonotype has just a few counts. The chain combines TRBV6-5 with TRBJ2-1; TRBD2 matches at 12 bases. After removal of 4 bases from V and 9 bases from J, the junction contained 7 bases not matched to a gene. CDR1 is MNHEY, CDR2 SVGAGI, per germline. There are 15 residues in the CDR3. CDR3 nucleotide sequence: TGTGCCAGCAGTTTCGCTAGCGGGAGGGCCTCTGAGCAGTTCTTC. It encodes CASSFASGRASEQFF.